Listed here is a single T cell receptor beta chain. This entry belongs to a study of shared clonotypes between healthy human individuals. CDR1 and CDR2 from the germline V gene are SGHTA and FQGTGA. The length of the CDR3 is 15 residues. Trimming took 2 bases from V and 4 from J; bases not matched to a gene: 1. Replicate PCRs for unsorted PBMC used about 0.3 ug DNA (about 30,000 T cell genomes). Ten immunoSEQ deep assay plates served to sequence unsorted PBMC DNA. Repertoires were generated with immunoSEQ multiplex PCR, while TCRdb's copy carries only in-frame clones and drops some. The sample lists fewer than 650,000 clones; about three quarters were seen once.

The source of this sequence is a woman aged 40 to 50 in good health. Some clones in this sample may be carry-over from other donors' samples. The material sequenced was PBMCs. The chain recombines TRBV7-3 with TRBJ2-2; 10 nucleotides agree with TRBD1. The CDR3 sequence: CASSLGTGVTGELFF. In DNA form, the CDR3 reads TGTGCCAGCAGCTTAGGGACAGGGGTCACCGGGGAGCTGTTTTTT.